This TCR beta chain appears in the sequencing data of a study of CD8 T cells in ankylosing spondylitis. As the method for making TCR beta libraries, quantitative 5'-RACE with molecular barcodes was used. From the 5' RACE reads, TCRdb called clonotypes with MiXCR, one entry per CDR3 protein. Of roughly 200,000 distinct CDR3 sequences in the sample, roughly 13% were seen once. The table lists this clonotype with a few counts. As yet, its antigen is unknown. Broader study findings: Both synovial fluid and blood in reactive arthritis had previously been reported to carry some motif variants. Characteristic, it appeared, of ankylosing spondylitis blood was a TCR beta motif of eight highly homologous variants. In ankylosing spondylitis patients, matched synovial fluid reportedly showed significant enrichment of disease-linked clones.

V lost 0 bases and J lost 8; bases outside the gene matches: 13. Germline CDR1 DFQATT, CDR2 SNEGSKA (reference sequence). The CDR3 sequence is 16 residues long. This TCR was recovered from a male donor with ankylosing spondylitis or in good health (not recorded which). The sequenced material came from blood, either unsorted or a sorted T cell fraction (not recorded which). The chain recombines TRBV20-1 with TRBJ2-7; 10 nucleotides align to TRBD2. CDR3 in amino acids: CSAREPGAGGPEQQYF. CDR3 nucleotides: TGCAGTGCTAGAGAGCCGGGAGCGGGAGGGCCCGAACAGCAGTACTTC.